The clone carrying this T cell receptor (beta chain) was detected ten times or more. What it recognizes is unknown. RNA transcripts were the template for amplifying TCR beta CDR3 regions. The primer set for the first-round RT-PCR of the TCR CDR3 was HTBI. TCRdb re-derived calls from the multiplex PCR reads in MiXCR, one entry per CDR3 protein. The sample consists of approximately 600,000 distinct CDR3 sequences, around 15% of them appearing once. These data belong to a study of T cells in Graves' hyperthyroidism and ophthalmopathy. Study-level background: Peripheral blood collection took place at initial diagnosis, before any treatment.

Study-level findings and limits: Classification by a 13 V-J model distinguished ophthalmopathy from stable hyperthyroidism.

Diagnoses rested on clinical symptoms, serum thyroxine and TRAb, thyroid ultrasound and orbital computed tomography. CDR1 SNHLY and CDR2 FYNNEI come from the germline V gene. The germline V and J ends were trimmed by 7 bases and 3 bases, with 13 bases remaining between them. The CDR3 is 13 amino acids. The clonotype originates from a woman aged 25-40 years with Graves' hyperthyroidism. This chain uses TRBV2 with TRBJ2-7, with D perhaps assigned TRBD1 or TRBD2 (5 bases each). Sequenced sample: blood. The chain's CDR3 is CASTRDGLYEQYF. The CDR3 DNA follows: TGTGCCAGCACCCGGGACGGGCTCTACGAGCAGTACTTC.